The source of this T cell receptor (beta chain) is a study of T-cell memory formation after mild COVID-19. From the 5' RACE reads, TCRdb called clonotypes with MiXCR, one entry per CDR3 protein. This table holds around 450,000 distinct CDR3 sequences, roughly a quarter found once. In its sample, this clonotype was seen once. CDR1 is SGHRS, CDR2 YFSETQ, per germline. The V and J ends lost 4 bases and 3 bases respectively, with 16 bases between them. There are 15 residues in the CDR3. The clonotype originates from an adult woman who had mild COVID-19 (a few samples of this study predate the infection). Cell type and time point are not known. This chain links TRBV5-1 with TRBJ1-2, with no clear D. The sample taken for sequencing was PBMCs or a T cell subset sorted from them (not recorded which). CDR3 bases: TGCGCCAGCAGCCCAGCACGGACGTCCCACTATGGCTACACCTTC. It is translated as CASSPARTSHYGYTF.